This T cell receptor beta chain was retrieved from a study of blood T cell repertoires in COVID-19. Background on the study: The cDNA or gDNA used as material had been derived from T cells, B-cell-depleted T cells, or PBMCs.

Study processing details: The authors estimated nucleated cell counts from reference gene primer amplification. Data came from immunoSEQ multiplex PCR; TCRdb stores just in-frame clones and leaves some out. D and trimming come from the DNA, and the V and J calls and clone size come from that table. The profile shows 230,000 or so clones, roughly 80% of them singletons. The sequencing input was peripheral blood. The TCR comes from a human donor in a cohort sampled during active COVID-19.

CDR3 sequence (DNA): TGTGCCAGCAGTGACAGGGTCGGATTCACAGATACGCAGTATTTT. It translates to CASSDRVGFTDTQYF. The chain couples TRBV6-1 to TRBJ2-3; tentative D call: TRBD1 (5 bases). The CDR3 consists of 15 residues. The V end was cut by 3 bases, the J end by 2 bases, with 12 bases between. Germline lookup yields CDR1 MNHNS and CDR2 SASEGT.